This T cell receptor beta chain is drawn from a study of T cells in Graves' hyperthyroidism and ophthalmopathy. Study information: Pretreatment peripheral blood was obtained at initial diagnosis. The study's findings and limits: Ophthalmopathy could be told apart from stable hyperthyroidism with a 13 V-J model.

The germline CDR1 and CDR2 sequences are DFQATT and SNEGSKA (reference sequence). V lost 5 bases, J lost 2 bases, and 9 bases lay in between. This CDR3 is built from 13 residues. A few counts support this clonotype. The antigen is unknown. Researchers amplified the TCR beta CDR3 regions from RNA transcripts. RT-PCR in the first round (using the HTBI primer set) targeted the TCR CDR3. TCRdb analysed the multiplex PCR reads with MiXCR anew, one entry per CDR3 protein. The sample includes hundreds of thousands of distinct CDR3 sequences, about 14% of them seen just once. Those patients with uncontrolled infection, other autoimmune disease, pregnancy or lactation were excluded.

This TCR was sampled from a woman in her forties or fifties with Graves' ophthalmopathy. The V gene is TRBV20-1, the J gene TRBJ2-2; D unresolved. Sequenced material: blood. The CDR3, as DNA: TGCAGTGCTTCACGACACAACACCGGGGAGCTGTTTTTT. Protein sequence: CSASRHNTGELFF.